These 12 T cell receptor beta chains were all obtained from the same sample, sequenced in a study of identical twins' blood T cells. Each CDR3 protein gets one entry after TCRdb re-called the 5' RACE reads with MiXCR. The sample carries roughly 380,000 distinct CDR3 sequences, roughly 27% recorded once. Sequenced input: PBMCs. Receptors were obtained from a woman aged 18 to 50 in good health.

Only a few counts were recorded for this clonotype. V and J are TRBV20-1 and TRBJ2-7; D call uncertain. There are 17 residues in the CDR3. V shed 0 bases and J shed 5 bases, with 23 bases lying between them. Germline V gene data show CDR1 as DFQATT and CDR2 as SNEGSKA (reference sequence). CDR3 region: CSARDIRARNIGNEQYF. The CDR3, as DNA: TGCAGTGCTAGAGATATTAGGGCGAGGAATATAGGTAACGAGCAGTACTTC.

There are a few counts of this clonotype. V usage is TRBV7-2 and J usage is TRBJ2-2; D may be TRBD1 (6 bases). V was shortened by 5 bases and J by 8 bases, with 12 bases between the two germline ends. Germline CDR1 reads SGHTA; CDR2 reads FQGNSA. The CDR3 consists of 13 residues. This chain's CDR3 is CASSARQDGELFF. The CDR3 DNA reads TGTGCCAGCAGCGCCCGACAGGATGGGGAGCTGTTTTTT.

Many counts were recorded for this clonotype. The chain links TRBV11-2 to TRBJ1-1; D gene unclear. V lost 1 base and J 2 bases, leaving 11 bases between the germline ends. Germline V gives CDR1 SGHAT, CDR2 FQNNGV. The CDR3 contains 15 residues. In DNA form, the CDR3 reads TGTGCCAGCAGCTTAGGTACGGGTCCTAACACTGAAGCTTTCTTT. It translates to CASSLGTGPNTEAFF.

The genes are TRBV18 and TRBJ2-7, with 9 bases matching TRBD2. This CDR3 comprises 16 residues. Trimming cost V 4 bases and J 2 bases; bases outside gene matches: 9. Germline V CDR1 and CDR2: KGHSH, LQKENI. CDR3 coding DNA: TGTGCCAGCTCACTGGGACTAGCTAGAAGCACCTACGAGCAGTACTTC. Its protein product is CASSLGLARSTYEQYF.

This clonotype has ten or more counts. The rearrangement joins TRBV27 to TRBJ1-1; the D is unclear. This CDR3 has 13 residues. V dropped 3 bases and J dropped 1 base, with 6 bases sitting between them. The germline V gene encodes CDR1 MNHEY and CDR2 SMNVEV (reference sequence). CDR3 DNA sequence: TGTGCCAGCAGTTTTAGGCAGAACACTGAAGCTTTCTTT. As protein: CASSFRQNTEAFF.

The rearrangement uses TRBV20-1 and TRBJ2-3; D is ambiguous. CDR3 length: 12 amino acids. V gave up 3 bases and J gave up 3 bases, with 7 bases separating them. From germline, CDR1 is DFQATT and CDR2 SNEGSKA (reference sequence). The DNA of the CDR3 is TGCAGTGCTAGTGAGCAGACAGATACGCAGTATTTT. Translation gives CSASEQTDTQYF.

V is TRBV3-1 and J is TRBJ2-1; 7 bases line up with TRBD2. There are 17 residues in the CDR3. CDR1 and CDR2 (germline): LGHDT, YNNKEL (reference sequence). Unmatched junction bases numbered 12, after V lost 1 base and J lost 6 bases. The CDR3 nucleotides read TGTGCCAGCAGCCAAGTAGCCGCGGGAGTATTAGTCAATGAGCAGTTCTTC. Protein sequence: CASSQVAAGVLVNEQFF.

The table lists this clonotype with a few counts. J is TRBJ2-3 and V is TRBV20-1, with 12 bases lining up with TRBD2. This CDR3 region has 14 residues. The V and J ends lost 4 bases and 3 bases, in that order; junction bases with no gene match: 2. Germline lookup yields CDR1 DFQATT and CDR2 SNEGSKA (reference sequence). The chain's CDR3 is CSATGTSGTDTQYF. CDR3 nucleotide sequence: TGCAGTGCTACCGGGACTAGCGGGACAGATACGCAGTATTTT.

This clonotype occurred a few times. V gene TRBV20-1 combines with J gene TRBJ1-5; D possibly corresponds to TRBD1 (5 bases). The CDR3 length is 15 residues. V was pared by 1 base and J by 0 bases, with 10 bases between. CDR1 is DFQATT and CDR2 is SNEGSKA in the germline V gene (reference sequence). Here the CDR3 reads CSARVGRNSNQPQHF. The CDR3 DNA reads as TGCAGTGCTAGAGTGGGACGGAATAGCAATCAGCCCCAGCATTTT.

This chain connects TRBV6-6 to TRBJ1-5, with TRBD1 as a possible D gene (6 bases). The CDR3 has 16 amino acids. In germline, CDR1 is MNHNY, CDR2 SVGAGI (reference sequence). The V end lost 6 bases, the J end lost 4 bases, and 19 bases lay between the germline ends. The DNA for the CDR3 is TGTGCCAGCAGCCGAGAGCCGGACAGCATTAATCAGCCCCAGCATTTT. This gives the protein CASSREPDSINQPQHF.

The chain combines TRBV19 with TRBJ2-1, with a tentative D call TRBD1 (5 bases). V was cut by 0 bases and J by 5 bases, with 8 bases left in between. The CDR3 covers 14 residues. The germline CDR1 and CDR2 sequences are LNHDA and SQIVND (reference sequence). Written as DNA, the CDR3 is TGTGCCAGTAGTATAGAAAAAGGGGACAATGAGCAGTTCTTC. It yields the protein CASSIEKGDNEQFF.

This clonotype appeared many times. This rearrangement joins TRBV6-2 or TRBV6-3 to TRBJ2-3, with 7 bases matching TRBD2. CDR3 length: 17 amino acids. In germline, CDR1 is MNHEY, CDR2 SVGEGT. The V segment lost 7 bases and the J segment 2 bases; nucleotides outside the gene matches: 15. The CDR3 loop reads CASTLSGTLPFTDTQYF. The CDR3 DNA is TGTGCCAGCACCCTCAGCGGGACCCTCCCTTTCACAGATACGCAGTATTTT.